This TCR beta chain was captured by sequencing in a study of T cells in Graves' hyperthyroidism and ophthalmopathy. Many counts were recorded for this clonotype. The CDR3 is 13 amino acids. Per germline, CDR1 MDHEN and CDR2 SYDVKM. The germline V and J ends were trimmed by 5 bases and 4 bases, with 9 bases remaining between them. RNA transcripts were the template for amplifying TCR beta CDR3 regions. Researchers ran a first-round RT-PCR on the TCR CDR3 using the HTBI primer set. One entry per CDR3 protein, called by TCRdb with MiXCR from the multiplex PCR reads. There are roughly 740,000 distinct CDR3 sequences in the sample; over 15% occur only once, and about 8.4% lies in the top ten.

Sequences were obtained from blood. This TCR derives from a man aged 18-30 years with Graves' hyperthyroidism. The chain employs TRBV28 and TRBJ2-4; D may be TRBD2 (6 bases). The CDR3 bases are TGTGCCAGCAGTCCGGGACTGAAAAACATTCAGTACTTC. Protein product: CASSPGLKNIQYF.